This entry features one T cell receptor (beta chain) sequence. With V trimmed by 2 bases and J by 5 bases, 10 bases remained unmatched. The CDR3 extends over 16 amino acids. Per the germline V gene, CDR1 is KGHSH and CDR2 is LQKENI. This sample was taken from a study of blood T cell repertoires in COVID-19. Using immunoSEQ multiplex PCR, the repertoire was profiled, and TCRdb retains in-frame clones only, with some absent. The sample lists under 400,000 clones; about 89% were seen once. Material for sequencing was PBMCs or T cells enriched from blood (not recorded which). The receptor was isolated from a man aged 35-49 years in a cohort exposed to, infected with or recovered from COVID-19 (not recorded which). The V call is TRBV18, the J call TRBJ2-3, with TRBD2 matching over 7 bases. CDR3 nucleotide sequence: TGTGCCAGCTCACCATTCGGCGGGAGAGGCCAAGATACGCAGTATTTT. Translation gives CASSPFGGRGQDTQYF.